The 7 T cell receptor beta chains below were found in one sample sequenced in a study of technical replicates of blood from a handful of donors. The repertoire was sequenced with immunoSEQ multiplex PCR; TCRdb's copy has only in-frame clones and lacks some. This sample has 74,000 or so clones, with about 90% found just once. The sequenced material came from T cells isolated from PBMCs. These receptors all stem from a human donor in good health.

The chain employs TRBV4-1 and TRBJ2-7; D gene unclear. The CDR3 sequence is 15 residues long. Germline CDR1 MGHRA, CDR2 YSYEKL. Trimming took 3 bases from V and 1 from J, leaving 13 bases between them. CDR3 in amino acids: CASSQYPELSYEQYF. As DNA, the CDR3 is TGCGCCAGCAGCCAGTACCCGGAGCTTTCCTACGAGCAGTACTTC.

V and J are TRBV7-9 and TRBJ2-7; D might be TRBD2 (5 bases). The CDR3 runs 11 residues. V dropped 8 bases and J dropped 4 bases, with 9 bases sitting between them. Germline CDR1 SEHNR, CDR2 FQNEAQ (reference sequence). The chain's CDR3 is CASRSEYEQYF. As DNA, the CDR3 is TGTGCCAGCCGTAGCGAGTACGAGCAGTACTTC.

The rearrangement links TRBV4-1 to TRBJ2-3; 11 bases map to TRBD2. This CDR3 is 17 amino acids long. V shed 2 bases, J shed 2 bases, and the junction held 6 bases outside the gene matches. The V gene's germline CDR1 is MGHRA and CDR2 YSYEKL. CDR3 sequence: CASSQRISGGDTDTQYF. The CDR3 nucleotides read TGCGCCAGCAGCCAAAGAATTAGCGGGGGGGACACAGATACGCAGTATTTT.

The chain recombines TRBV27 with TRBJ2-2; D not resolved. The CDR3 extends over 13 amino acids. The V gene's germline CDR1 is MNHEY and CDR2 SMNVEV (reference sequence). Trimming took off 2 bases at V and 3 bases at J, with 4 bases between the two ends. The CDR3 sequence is CASSLLHTGELFF. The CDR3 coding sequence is TGTGCCAGCAGTTTACTCCACACCGGGGAGCTGTTTTTT.

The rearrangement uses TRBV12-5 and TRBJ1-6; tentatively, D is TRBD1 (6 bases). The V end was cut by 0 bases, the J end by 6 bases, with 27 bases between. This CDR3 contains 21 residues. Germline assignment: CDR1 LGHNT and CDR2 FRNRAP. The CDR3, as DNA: TGTGCTAGTGGTTTGGTATCAAAAGGGACATCCGATCCTACGACTAATTCACCCCTCCACTTT. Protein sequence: CASGLVSKGTSDPTTNSPLHF.

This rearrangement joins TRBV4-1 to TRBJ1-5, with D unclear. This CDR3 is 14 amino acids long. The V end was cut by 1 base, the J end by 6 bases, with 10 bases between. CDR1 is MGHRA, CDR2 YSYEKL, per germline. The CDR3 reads CASSQAGTVQPQHF. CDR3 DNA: TGCGCCAGCAGCCAAGCAGGCACGGTTCAGCCCCAGCATTTT.

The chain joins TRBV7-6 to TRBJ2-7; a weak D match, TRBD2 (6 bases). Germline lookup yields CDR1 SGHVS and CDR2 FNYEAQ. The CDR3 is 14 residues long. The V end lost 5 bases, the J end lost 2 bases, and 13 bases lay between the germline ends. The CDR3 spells CASSPPGDAYEQYF. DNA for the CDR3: TGTGCCAGCAGCCCCCCGGGGGACGCCTACGAGCAGTACTTC.